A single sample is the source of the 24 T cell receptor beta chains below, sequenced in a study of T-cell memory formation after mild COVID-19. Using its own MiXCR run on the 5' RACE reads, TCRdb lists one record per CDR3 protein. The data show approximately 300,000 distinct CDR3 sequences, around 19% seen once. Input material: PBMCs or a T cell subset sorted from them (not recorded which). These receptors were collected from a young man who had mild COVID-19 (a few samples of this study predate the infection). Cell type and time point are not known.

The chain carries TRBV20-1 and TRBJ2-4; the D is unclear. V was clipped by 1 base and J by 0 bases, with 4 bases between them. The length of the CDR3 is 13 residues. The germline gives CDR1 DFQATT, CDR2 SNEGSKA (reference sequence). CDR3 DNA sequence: TGCAGTGCTAGAGCGGAAGCCAAAAACATTCAGTACTTC. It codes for CSARAEAKNIQYF.

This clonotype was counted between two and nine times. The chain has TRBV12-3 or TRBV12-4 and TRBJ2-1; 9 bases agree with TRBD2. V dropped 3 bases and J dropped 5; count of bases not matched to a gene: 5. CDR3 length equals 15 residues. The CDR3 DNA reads TGTGCCAGCAGTTTGTTAGCGGGGGAACACAATGAGCAGTTCTTC. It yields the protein CASSLLAGEHNEQFF.

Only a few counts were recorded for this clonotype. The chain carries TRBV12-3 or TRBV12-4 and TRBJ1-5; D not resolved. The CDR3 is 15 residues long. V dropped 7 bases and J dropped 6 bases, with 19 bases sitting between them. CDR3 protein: CASTPNPAIGQPQHF. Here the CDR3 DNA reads TGTGCCAGCACACCGAACCCGGCAATCGGTCAGCCCCAGCATTTT.

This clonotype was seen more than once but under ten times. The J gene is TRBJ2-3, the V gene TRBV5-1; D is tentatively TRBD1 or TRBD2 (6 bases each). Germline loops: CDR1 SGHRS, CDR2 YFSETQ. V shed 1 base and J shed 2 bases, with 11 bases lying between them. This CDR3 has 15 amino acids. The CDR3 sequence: CASSLRGPITDTQYF. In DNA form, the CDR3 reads TGCGCCAGCAGCTTGCGGGGGCCAATCACAGATACGCAGTATTTT.

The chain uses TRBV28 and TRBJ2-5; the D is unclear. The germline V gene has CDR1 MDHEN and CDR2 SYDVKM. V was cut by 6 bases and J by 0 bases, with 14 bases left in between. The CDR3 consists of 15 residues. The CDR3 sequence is CASSPRMGYQETQYF. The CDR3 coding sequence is TGTGCCAGCAGCCCCCGAATGGGATACCAAGAGACCCAGTACTTC.

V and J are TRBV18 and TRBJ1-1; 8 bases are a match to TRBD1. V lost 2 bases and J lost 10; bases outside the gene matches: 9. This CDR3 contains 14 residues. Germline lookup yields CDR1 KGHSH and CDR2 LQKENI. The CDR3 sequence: CASSPMDRVGVAFF. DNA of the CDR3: TGTGCCAGCTCACCAATGGACAGGGTCGGGGTAGCTTTCTTT.

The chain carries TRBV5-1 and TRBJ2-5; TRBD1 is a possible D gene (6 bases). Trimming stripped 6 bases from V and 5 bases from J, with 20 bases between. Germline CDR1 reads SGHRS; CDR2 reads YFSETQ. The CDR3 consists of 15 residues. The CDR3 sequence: CASTNTSGVWETQYF. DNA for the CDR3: TGCGCCAGCACCAACACGTCAGGGGTGTGGGAGACCCAGTACTTC. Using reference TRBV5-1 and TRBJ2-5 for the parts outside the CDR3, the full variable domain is KAGVTQTPRYLIKTRGQQVTLSCSPISGHRSVSWYQQTPGQGLQFLFEYFSETQRNKGNFPGRFSGRQFSNSRSEMNVSTLELGDSALYLCASTNTSGVWETQYFGPGTRLLVL.

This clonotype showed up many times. For the CDR3, the DNA is TGCAGTGCTACCCAAGAGACCCAGTACTTC. Translated: CSATQETQYF. The genes are TRBV20-1 and TRBJ2-5, with D unclear. Germline loops: CDR1 DFQATT, CDR2 SNEGSKA (reference sequence). CDR3 size: 10 residues. Trimming shortened V by 4 bases and J by 1 base, and 1 base separated the two germline ends.

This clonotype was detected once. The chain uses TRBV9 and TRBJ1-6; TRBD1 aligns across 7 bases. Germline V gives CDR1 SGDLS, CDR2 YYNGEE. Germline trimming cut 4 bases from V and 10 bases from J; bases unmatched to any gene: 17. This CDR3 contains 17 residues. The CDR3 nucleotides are TGTGCCAGCAGCTCTCCCGTGGGGGGACAGTGGACCTCACCCCTCCACTTT. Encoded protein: CASSSPVGGQWTSPLHF.

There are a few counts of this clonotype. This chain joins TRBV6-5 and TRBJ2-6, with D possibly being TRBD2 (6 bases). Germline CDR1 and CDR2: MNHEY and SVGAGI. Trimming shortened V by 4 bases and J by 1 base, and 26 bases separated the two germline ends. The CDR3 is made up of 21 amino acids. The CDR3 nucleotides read TGTGCCAGCAGTTTATCACCCCCCGGGACGGCGGGGAATTCTGGGGCCAACGTCCTGACTTTC. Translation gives CASSLSPPGTAGNSGANVLTF.

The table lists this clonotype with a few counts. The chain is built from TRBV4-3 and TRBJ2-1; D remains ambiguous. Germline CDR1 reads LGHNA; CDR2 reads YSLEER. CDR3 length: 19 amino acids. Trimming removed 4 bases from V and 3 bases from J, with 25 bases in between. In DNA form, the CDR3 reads TGCGCCAGCAGCCGAGACCACCGGTGGGGTGACCCCGACTACAATGAGCAGTTCTTC. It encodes CASSRDHRWGDPDYNEQFF.

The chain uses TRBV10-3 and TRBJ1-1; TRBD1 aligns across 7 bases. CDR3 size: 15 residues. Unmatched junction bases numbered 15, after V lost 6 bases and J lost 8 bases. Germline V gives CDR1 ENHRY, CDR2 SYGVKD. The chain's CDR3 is CAISPDREDLPEAFF. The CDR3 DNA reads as TGTGCCATCAGCCCCGACAGGGAAGATTTACCGGAAGCTTTCTTT.

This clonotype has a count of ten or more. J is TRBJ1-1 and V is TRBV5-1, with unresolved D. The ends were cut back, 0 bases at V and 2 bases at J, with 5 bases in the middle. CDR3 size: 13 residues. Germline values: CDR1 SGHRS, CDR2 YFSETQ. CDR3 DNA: TGCGCCAGCAGCTTGGAGTTAAACACTGAAGCTTTCTTT. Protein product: CASSLELNTEAFF. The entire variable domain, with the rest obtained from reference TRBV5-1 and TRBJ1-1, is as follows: KAGVTQTPRYLIKTRGQQVTLSCSPISGHRSVSWYQQTPGQGLQFLFEYFSETQRNKGNFPGRFSGRQFSNSRSEMNVSTLELGDSALYLCASSLELNTEAFFGQGTRLTVV.

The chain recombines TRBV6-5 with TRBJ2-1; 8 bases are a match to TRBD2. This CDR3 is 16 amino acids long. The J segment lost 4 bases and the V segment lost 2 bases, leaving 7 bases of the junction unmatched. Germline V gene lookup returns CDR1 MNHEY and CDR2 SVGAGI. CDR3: CASSYGGGLGYNEQFF. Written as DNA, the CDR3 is TGTGCCAGCAGTTACGGCGGGGGGCTGGGGTACAATGAGCAGTTCTTC.

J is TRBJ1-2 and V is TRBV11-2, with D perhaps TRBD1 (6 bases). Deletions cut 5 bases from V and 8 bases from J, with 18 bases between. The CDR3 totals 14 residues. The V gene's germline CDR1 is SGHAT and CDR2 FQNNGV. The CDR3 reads CASSTPKRGPGYTF. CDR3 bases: TGTGCCAGCAGCACTCCAAAACGGGGGCCCGGCTACACCTTC.

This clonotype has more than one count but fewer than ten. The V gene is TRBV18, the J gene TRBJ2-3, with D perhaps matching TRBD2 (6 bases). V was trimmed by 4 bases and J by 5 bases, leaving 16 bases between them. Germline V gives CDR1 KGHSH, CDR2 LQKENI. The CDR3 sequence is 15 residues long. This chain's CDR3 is CASSRELEGKDTQYF. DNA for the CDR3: TGTGCCAGCTCACGCGAGTTGGAGGGGAAAGATACGCAGTATTTT.

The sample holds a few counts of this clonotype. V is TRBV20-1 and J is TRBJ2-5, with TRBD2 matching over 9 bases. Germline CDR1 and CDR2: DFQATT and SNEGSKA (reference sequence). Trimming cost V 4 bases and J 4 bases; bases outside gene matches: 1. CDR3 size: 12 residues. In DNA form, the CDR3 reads TGCAGTGCTATGACTAGCGGAGAGACCCAGTACTTC. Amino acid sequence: CSAMTSGETQYF.

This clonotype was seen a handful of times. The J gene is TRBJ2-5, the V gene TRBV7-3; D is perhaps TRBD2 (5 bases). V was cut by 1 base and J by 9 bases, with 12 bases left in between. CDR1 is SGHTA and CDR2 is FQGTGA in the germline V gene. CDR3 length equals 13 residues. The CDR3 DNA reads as TGTGCCAGCAGCTTAAACAGCGGTGGGGCCCAGTACTTC. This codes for CASSLNSGGAQYF.

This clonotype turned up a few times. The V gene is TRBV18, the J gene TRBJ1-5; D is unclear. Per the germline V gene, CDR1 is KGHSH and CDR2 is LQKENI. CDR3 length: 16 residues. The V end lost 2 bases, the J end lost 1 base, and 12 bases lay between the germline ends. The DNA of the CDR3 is TGTGCCAGCTCACCAGAATCGGGGTTGAGCAATCAGCCCCAGCATTTT. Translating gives CASSPESGLSNQPQHF.

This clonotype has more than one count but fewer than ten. This CDR3 is CASSQGDKNIQYF. CDR3 nucleotides: TGTGCCAGCAGCCAAGGGGATAAAAACATTCAGTACTTC. The chain uses TRBV3-1 and TRBJ2-4, with D unresolved. The germline CDR1 and CDR2 sequences are LGHDT and YNNKEL (reference sequence). This CDR3 spans 13 amino acids. Trimming cost V 1 base and J 4 bases, with 5 bases left between them.

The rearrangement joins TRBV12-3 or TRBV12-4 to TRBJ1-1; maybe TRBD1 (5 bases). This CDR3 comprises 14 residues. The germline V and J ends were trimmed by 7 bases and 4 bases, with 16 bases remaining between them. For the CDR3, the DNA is TGTGCCAGCACCTCCGGGGGGGGAGGCACTGAAGCTTTCTTT. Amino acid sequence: CASTSGGGGTEAFF.

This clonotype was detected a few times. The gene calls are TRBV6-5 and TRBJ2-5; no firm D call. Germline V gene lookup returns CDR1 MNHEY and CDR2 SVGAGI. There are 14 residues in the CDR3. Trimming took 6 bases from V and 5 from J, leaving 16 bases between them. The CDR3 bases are TGTGCCAGCAGCGTCACTGGGCCCCGGGAGACCCAGTACTTC. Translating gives CASSVTGPRETQYF.

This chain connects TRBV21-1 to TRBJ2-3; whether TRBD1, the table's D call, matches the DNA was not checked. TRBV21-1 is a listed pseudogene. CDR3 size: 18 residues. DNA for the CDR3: TGTGCCAGCAGCGGCCAGGGGGAGACACACACGTGCACAGATACGCAGTATTTT. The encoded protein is CASSGQGETHTCTDTQYF.

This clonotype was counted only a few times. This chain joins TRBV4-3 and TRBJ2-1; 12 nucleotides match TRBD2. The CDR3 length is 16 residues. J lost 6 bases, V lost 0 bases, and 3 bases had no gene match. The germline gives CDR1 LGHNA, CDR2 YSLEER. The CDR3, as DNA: TGCGCCAGCAGCCAAGATGGACTAGCGGGGAGCAATGAGCAGTTCTTC. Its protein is CASSQDGLAGSNEQFF.